These T cell receptor beta chains were read from a single sample in a study of T-cell memory formation after mild COVID-19. TCRdb fed the 5' RACE reads into MiXCR, producing one record per CDR3 protein. The sample has roughly 450,000 distinct CDR3 sequences, around a sixth seen once. Sequencing was carried out using PBMCs or a T cell subset sorted from them (not recorded which). These receptors originate from an adult woman who had mild COVID-19 (a few samples of this study predate the infection). Cell type and time point are not known. The CDR3 runs from the conserved cysteine through the conserved F or W. The D gene is left open where the match is weak.

TRBV7-9 | NA | CASSYHASEGAHEQFF
TRBV12-3/TRBV12-4 | NA | CASSWAQGPAQYF
TRBV13 | NA | CASSQGRSFGANVLTF
TRBV7-2 | NA | CASSLARGRSGELFF
TRBV29-1 | TRBD1 | CSVRSGTGVAGTEAFF
TRBV6-6 | TRBD2 | CASSYSPWREGQNEQFF
TRBV6-6 | NA | CASSRPKYEQYF
TRBV18 | NA | CASSRPRPDNEQYF
TRBV18 | NA | CASSPRQEGLQETQYF
TRBV7-9 | NA | CASSQTTNEKLFF
TRBV24-1 | TRBD1 | CATSDPLGTGDYNEQFF
TRBV7-2 | NA | CASSARGGGGRTNEQFF
TRBV7-2 | NA | CASSSLGHSTDTQYF
TRBV20-1 | TRBD2 | CSARLAGGPFTDTQYF
TRBV20-1 | TRBD1 | CSARPGTGAWATNEKLFF
TRBV13 | TRBD2 | CASSFTRTSGGYNEQFF
TRBV10-3 | TRBD1 | CAISDRDRAVNTEAFF
TRBV19 | NA | CASSHRASEETQYF
TRBV7-3 | TRBD1 | CASSQGTGGAGANVLTF
TRBV27 | NA | CASSLSRAWGYTF
TRBV3-1 | NA | CASSQGAVNTEAFF
TRBV6-5 | NA | CASSYRESADTQYF
TRBV4-3 | TRBD1 | CASSQDRGLNEKLFF
TRBV10-3 | TRBD2 | CAIRTSGADGELFF
TRBV12-5 | NA | CASGLGTEAFF
TRBV7-2 | NA | CASSLRSQGAYNEQFF
TRBV5-1 | NA | CASSLRSLQETQYF
TRBV7-9 | TRBD2 | CASSQLAGGHYEQYF
TRBV5-5 | NA | CASSAEQGTSGNTIYF
TRBV7-6 | TRBD2 | CASSLGRLAEGTQYF
TRBV27 | NA | CASSAESYSNQPQHF
TRBV20-1 | TRBD2 | CSASSSGSPLYEQYF
TRBV4-1 | NA | CASSQEGTFVYEQYF
TRBV5-1 | NA | CASTLTAGGDTQYF
TRBV7-2 | NA | CATSPAGFRYGYTF
TRBV27 | NA | CASSLLRARTNEQFF
TRBV24-1 | TRBD1 | CATSDTRGRGEKLFF
TRBV4-1 | NA | CASSQVGGVTTEAFF
TRBV4-1 | TRBD2 | CASSQDGGGTHNEQFF
TRBV6-6 | TRBD1 | CASSESSGTGRGDTQYF
TRBV29-1 | NA | CSVPGFPKNIQYF
TRBV12-3/TRBV12-4 | TRBD1 | CASSPSPGQGLSGANVLTF
TRBV2 | TRBD1 | CASSVEGNRGNTEAFF
TRBV5-8 | TRBD1 | CASSYGTASTYEQYF
TRBV18 | NA | CASSPSVAGLDNEQFF
TRBV20-1 | NA | CSARVGLQRGEQFF
TRBV7-8 | NA | CASSLAAVGTGELFF
TRBV5-6 | TRBD1 | CASSFLQGNTQYF
TRBV7-3 | NA | CASSLAGKTDTQYF
TRBV9 | NA | CASSPPHGVYNEQFF
TRBV12-2 | NA | CASRLREARDPIPNEQFF
TRBV5-1 | NA | CASSEGFATNEKLFF
TRBV4-1 | NA | CASSQGPRVDTEAFF
TRBV29-1 | NA | CSGDDGANYGYTF
TRBV7-2 | TRBD2 | CASSSGLVRGNEQFF
TRBV24-1 | NA | CATSDLKRGRGGETQYF
TRBV14 | TRBD1 | CASSQDQTGMFLGEQFF
TRBV7-3 | TRBD2 | CASSSGLDSSDTQYF
TRBV19 | NA | CASRYGTSNTEAFF